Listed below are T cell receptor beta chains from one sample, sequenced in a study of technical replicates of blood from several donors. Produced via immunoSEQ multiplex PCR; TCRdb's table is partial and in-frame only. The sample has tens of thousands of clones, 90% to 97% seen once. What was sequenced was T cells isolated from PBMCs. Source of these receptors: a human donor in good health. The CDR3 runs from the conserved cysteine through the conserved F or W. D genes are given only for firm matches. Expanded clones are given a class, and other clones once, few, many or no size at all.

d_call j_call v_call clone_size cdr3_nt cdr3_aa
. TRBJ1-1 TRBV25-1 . TGTGCCAGCAGTGAAGCCGGACAGCTGAACACTGAAGCTTTCTTT CASSEAGQLNTEAFF
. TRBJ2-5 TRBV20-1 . TGCAGTGTCCGGACAGAGGGGACCCAGTACTTC CSVRTEGTQYF
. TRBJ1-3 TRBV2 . TGTGCCAGCAGGGAGGTGGATCGGGGTTACATATATTTT CASREVDRGYIYF
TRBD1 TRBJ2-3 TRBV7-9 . TGTGCCAGCAGCTTAGGGGACAGGGCCACAGATACGCAGTATTTT CASSLGDRATDTQYF
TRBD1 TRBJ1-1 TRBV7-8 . TGTGCCAGCAGCAGGGAAGGGGGCCCCACTGAAGCTTTCTTT CASSREGGPTEAFF
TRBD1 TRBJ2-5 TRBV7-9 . TGTGCCAGCAGCTCCCCGACAGGGCAAGAGACCCAGTACTTC CASSSPTGQETQYF
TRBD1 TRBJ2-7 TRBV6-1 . TGTGCCAGCACGACAGGGTCCTACGAGCAGTACTTC CASTTGSYEQYF
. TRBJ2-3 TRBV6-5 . TGTGCCAGCAGTTACGCCGCGAGGACAGATACGCAGTATTTT CASSYAARTDTQYF
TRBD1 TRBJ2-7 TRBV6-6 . TGTGCCAGCAGTTGGACAGGGGGGAGCTCCTACGAGCAGTACTTC CASSWTGGSSYEQYF
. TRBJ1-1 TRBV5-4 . TGTGCCAGCAGCGTTGGAGGAGTGAACACTGAAGCTTTCTTT CASSVGGVNTEAFF
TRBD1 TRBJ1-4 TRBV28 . TGTGCCAGCACCCGTCTTAGGACAGGGATTCCAGAAAAACTGTTTTTT CASTRLRTGIPEKLFF
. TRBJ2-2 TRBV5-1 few TGCGCCAGCAGCTTGGGGACAGTGAACACCGGGGAGCTGTTTTTT CASSLGTVNTGELFF
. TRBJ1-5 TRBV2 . TGTGCCAGCAGTGACCGGGGTGGTGACAATCAGCCCCAGCATTTT CASSDRGGDNQPQHF
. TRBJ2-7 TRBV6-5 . TGTGCCAGCAGTGCTACTAGCAGCGAGCAGTACTTC CASSATSSEQYF
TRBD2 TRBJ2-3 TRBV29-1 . TGCAGCGTTGAAGATCGGGAAGCCGGAACCGCTAGCGGGAGAGTGGGTACGCAGTATTTT CSVEDREAGTASGRVGTQYF
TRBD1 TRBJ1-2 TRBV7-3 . TGTGCCAGCAGTCCGGGACAGGGGGCGCTGGGCTACACCTTC CASSPGQGALGYTF
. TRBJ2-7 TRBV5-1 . TGCGCCAGCAGCTTGGCACCGGGTTACGAGCAGTACTTC CASSLAPGYEQYF
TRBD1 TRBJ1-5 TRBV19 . TGTGCCAGTAGTACGCACCACAGGGGGGGCAATCAGCCCCAGCATTTT CASSTHHRGGNQPQHF
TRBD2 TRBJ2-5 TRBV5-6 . TGTGCCAGCAGCGGAGGGACTAGTTTACAAGAGACCCAGTACTTC CASSGGTSLQETQYF
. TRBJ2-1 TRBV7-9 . TGTGCCAGCAGCTTAGAGTTCAGTCGACGGGACTTAAGGCGTCAAGGGCAGTTCTTC CASSLEFSRRDLRRQGQFF
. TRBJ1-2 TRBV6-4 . TGTGCCAGCAGGACCGACAGGAACTCGGGTGGCTACACCTTC CASRTDRNSGGYTF
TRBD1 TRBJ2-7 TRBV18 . TGTGCCAGCTCACGGGACAGGGACCTACCGTCCTACGAGCAGTACTTC CASSRDRDLPSYEQYF
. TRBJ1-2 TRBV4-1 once TGCGCCAGCAGCCAAGGTTTGGCGGGGGGGACTAACTATGGCTACACCTTC CASSQGLAGGTNYGYTF
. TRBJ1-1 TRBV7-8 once TGTGCCAGCAGCACAGACACAGGGTTGAACACTGAAGCTTTCTTT CASSTDTGLNTEAFF
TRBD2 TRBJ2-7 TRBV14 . TGTGCCAGCAGCCAAGATCTCATACTAGCGGGGAACTACGAGCAGTACTTC CASSQDLILAGNYEQYF
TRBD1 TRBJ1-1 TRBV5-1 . TGCGCCAGCAGCTCGGGACGACAGGGCGGAACTGAAGCTTTCTTT CASSSGRQGGTEAFF
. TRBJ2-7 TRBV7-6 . TGTGCCAGCAGCCCCTTTTTCAGGGACGAGCAGTACTTC CASSPFFRDEQYF
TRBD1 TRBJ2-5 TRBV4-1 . TGCGCCAGCAGCCAAGGAAGGGCCAGGGGGATCGGGACCCAGTACTTC CASSQGRARGIGTQYF
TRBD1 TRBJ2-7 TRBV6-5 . TGTGCCAGCAGTTACAGTATGACAGGGAGCTCCTACGAGCAGTACTTC CASSYSMTGSSYEQYF
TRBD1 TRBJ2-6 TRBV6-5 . TGTGCCAGCAGAAATACAGGGGTTGGGGCCAACGTCCTGACTTTC CASRNTGVGANVLTF
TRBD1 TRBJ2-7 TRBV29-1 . TGCAGCGTGACCAGGGACAGGGTCCGCGAGCAGTACTTC CSVTRDRVREQYF
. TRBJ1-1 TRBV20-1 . TGCAGTGCGCAGGGGCGGACTGAAGCTTTCTTT CSAQGRTEAFF
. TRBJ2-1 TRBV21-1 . TGTGCCAGCAGCAAACCCCCTAGCGGGAGGATCAATGAGCAGTTCTTC CASSKPPSGRINEQFF
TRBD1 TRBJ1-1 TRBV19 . TGTGCCAGTAGTATAGATCTATTTAGGGGACAGGACAACACTGAAGCTTTCTTT CASSIDLFRGQDNTEAFF
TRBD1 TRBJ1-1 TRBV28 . TGTGCCAGCAGCCTGTCCCAGGGGGCTGAAGCTTTCTTT CASSLSQGAEAFF
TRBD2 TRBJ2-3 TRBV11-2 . TGTGCCAGCAGCTTATTTTCCGTGCGGGAGGTTACAGATACGCAGTATTTT CASSLFSVREVTDTQYF
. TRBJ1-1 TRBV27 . TGTGCCAGCAGTTTATCGGCCCCCGTGACAGTCACTGAAGCTTTCTTT CASSLSAPVTVTEAFF
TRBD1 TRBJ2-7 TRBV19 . TGTGCCAGTAGTTTTTTTCCGAGGACAGGAACTATCTACGAGCAGTACTTC CASSFFPRTGTIYEQYF
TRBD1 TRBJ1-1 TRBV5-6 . TGTGCCAGCAGCGCTGGAGGGGGCCTAATGAACACTGAAGCTTTCTTT CASSAGGGLMNTEAFF
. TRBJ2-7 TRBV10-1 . TGCGCCAGCAGTCTACAGGACGACTACGAGCAGTACTTC CASSLQDDYEQYF
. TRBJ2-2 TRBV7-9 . TGTGCCAGCAAAATTAGCAGGAACACCGGGGAGCTGTTTTTT CASKISRNTGELFF
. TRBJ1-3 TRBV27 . TGTGCCAGCAGTTTCGGGGGGCAAGCGGGAAACACCATATATTTT CASSFGGQAGNTIYF
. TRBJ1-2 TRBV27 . TGTGCCAGCAGTTTGTCCGTATACTATGGCTACACCTTC CASSLSVYYGYTF
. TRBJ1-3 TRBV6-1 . TGTGCCAGCAGTCGACAGGTGGCGGCTGGAAACACCATATATTTT CASSRQVAAGNTIYF
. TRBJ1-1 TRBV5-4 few TGTGCCAGCAGCAAACCAGGGTACACTGAAGCTTTCTTT CASSKPGYTEAFF